This passage covers 27 T cell receptor beta chains from one sample sequenced in a study of control samples from healthy donors and cancer patients. The method was immunoSEQ multiplex PCR; TCRdb's version includes in-frame clones alone and lacks a portion of them. Among some 94,000 clones, about 85% were seen once, and the ten largest hold around 1.3%. Specimen: blood. These receptors were collected from a woman in her fifties or sixties in good health.

This clone was observed a single time. The chain recombines TRBV7-9 with TRBJ2-2, with a tentative D call TRBD1 (6 bases). From germline, CDR1 is SEHNR and CDR2 FQNEAQ (reference sequence). V lost 5 bases and J 6 bases, leaving 19 bases between the germline ends. This CDR3 spans 16 amino acids. CDR3 DNA sequence: TGTGCCAGCAGCCCGAGCCTCACAACAGGGCCCGGGGAGCTGTTTTTT. This sequence encodes CASSPSLTTGPGELFF.

Worth noting for this clone: The same CDR3 is also encoded by other DNA sequences in this sample. The J gene is TRBJ1-3, the V gene TRBV19; D unresolved. V was clipped by 3 bases and J by 4 bases, with 10 bases between them. This CDR3 is 14 amino acids long. The germline V gene encodes CDR1 LNHDA and CDR2 SQIVND (reference sequence). The CDR3 reads CASSIPGSGNTIYF. In DNA form, the CDR3 reads TGTGCCAGTAGTATTCCGGGGTCGGGAAACACCATATATTTT.

The genes are TRBV6-5 and TRBJ2-1, with 7 bases that match TRBD2. V was pared by 5 bases and J by 5 bases, with 9 bases of the junction left unmatched. The CDR3 is 15 amino acids. Germline assignment: CDR1 MNHEY and CDR2 SVGAGI. The CDR3 protein is CASSPGTTSNNEQFF. CDR3 DNA: TGTGCCAGCAGTCCCGGGACTACAAGTAACAATGAGCAGTTCTTC.

This chain links TRBV6-5 with TRBJ2-7; a possible D gene is TRBD1 (5 bases). The CDR3 covers 15 residues. Germline CDR1 and CDR2: MNHEY and SVGAGI. The germline V and J ends were trimmed by 0 bases and 4 bases, with 13 bases remaining between them. This CDR3 is CASSYSAGQGYEQYF. CDR3 in DNA: TGTGCCAGCAGTTACTCGGCAGGGCAAGGGTACGAGCAGTACTTC.

The chain is built from TRBV15 and TRBJ2-7; D possibly uses TRBD1 or TRBD2 (5 bases each). The V end lost 1 base, the J end lost 5 bases, and 21 bases lay between the germline ends. Germline loops: CDR1 LNHNV, CDR2 YYDKDF (reference sequence). This CDR3 is built from 17 residues. Written as DNA, the CDR3 is TGTGCCACCAGCAGAGGGGTAGGGGCCGGAGGTATCGACGAGCAGTACTTC. Translation gives CATSRGVGAGGIDEQYF.

The genes are TRBV3-1 (or the pseudogene TRBV3-2) and TRBJ1-4, with D tentatively TRBD1 (6 bases). Germline V gene lookup returns CDR1 LGHDT and CDR2 YNNKEL (reference sequence). With 4 bases removed from V and 2 bases from J, the gap between germline ends came to 8 bases. The CDR3 spans 14 residues. The CDR3 loop is CASSRGQTNEKLFF. CDR3 in DNA: TGTGCCAGCAGCCGCGGACAGACTAATGAAAAACTGTTTTTT.

This chain links TRBV28 with TRBJ1-1; D call uncertain. Germline values: CDR1 MDHEN, CDR2 SYDVKM. The CDR3 has 15 amino acids. V was cut by 2 bases and J by 2 bases, with 12 bases left in between. The CDR3 is CASSLGPPLNTEAFF. CDR3 nucleotides: TGTGCCAGCAGTTTAGGACCCCCGCTAAACACTGAAGCTTTCTTT.

V is TRBV11-3 and J is TRBJ2-7; 8 nucleotides align to TRBD1. V was pared by 5 bases and J by 0 bases, with 6 bases of the junction left unmatched. The CDR3 totals 15 residues. Per the germline V gene, CDR1 is SGHNT and CDR2 is YENEEA. The CDR3 DNA sequence: TGTGCCAGCAGCCAGGGACAGGTTCTCTCCTACGAGCAGTACTTC. Translation: CASSQGQVLSYEQYF.

This clone has just one count. The rearrangement uses TRBV11-1 and TRBJ2-1; D might be TRBD1 (6 bases). Deletions cut 7 bases from V and 8 bases from J, with 9 bases between. Germline CDR1 reads SGHAT; CDR2 reads FQDESV (reference sequence). CDR3 size: 11 residues. CDR3 loop: CASTGAYEQFF. CDR3 sequence (DNA): TGTGCCAGCACAGGGGCCTATGAGCAGTTCTTC.

The chain joins TRBV7-8 to TRBJ2-7; D is uncertain. Germline values: CDR1 SGHVS, CDR2 FQNEAQ. The CDR3 is 17 residues long. With 4 bases removed from V and 2 bases from J, the gap between germline ends came to 21 bases. The CDR3 nucleotides read TGTGCCAGCAGCTCTAGAATGGGCGGAGCCCGAGCCTACGAGCAGTACTTC. Translated, it gives CASSSRMGGARAYEQYF.

The chain is built from TRBV12-5 and TRBJ1-6; D may be TRBD1 (5 bases). Germline CDR1 and CDR2: LGHNT and FRNRAP. V lost 8 bases and J lost 9, with 17 bases in between. This CDR3 contains 14 residues. This CDR3 reads CASRLGAHSSPLHF. Written as DNA, the CDR3 is TGTGCTAGTAGGCTTGGGGCCCACTCTTCACCCCTCCACTTT.

The chain joins TRBV19 to TRBJ2-3; D is perhaps TRBD2 (7 bases). Germline values: CDR1 LNHDA, CDR2 SQIVND (reference sequence). V was pared by 2 bases and J by 6 bases, with 15 bases between. The CDR3 totals 15 residues. The CDR3 sequence: CASSISGGAIDTQYF. The CDR3 DNA sequence: TGTGCCAGTAGTATAAGTGGGGGGGCAATTGATACGCAGTATTTT.

This chain links TRBV6-2 or TRBV6-3 with TRBJ2-3, with 7 positions matching TRBD1. This CDR3 has 17 amino acids. Germline V gene data show CDR1 as MNHEY and CDR2 as SVGEGT. The ends lost 2 bases at V and 2 bases at J; junction bases unmatched: 10. The CDR3 coding sequence is TGTGCCAGCAGTTACCCCCCCAGGGGGTGGGTCACAGATACGCAGTATTTT. It codes for CASSYPPRGWVTDTQYF.

This clone has a single count. The chain employs TRBV6-6 and TRBJ1-2; D is uncertain. In germline, CDR1 is MNHNY, CDR2 SVGAGI (reference sequence). The CDR3 spans 16 residues. With 7 bases removed from V and 1 base from J, the gap between germline ends came to 19 bases. The CDR3: CASNHHPTAINYGYTF. The CDR3 DNA sequence: TGTGCCAGCAACCATCACCCAACAGCGATTAACTATGGCTACACCTTC.

The V call is TRBV5-4, the J call TRBJ1-2; maybe TRBD1 (5 bases). The CDR3 loop spans 12 amino acids. From germline, CDR1 is SGHNT and CDR2 YYREEE (reference sequence). V was cut by 4 bases and J by 6 bases, with 10 bases left in between. The CDR3 DNA follows: TGTGCCAGCAGCCCAGGGATTGATGGCTACACCTTC. It translates to CASSPGIDGYTF.

The rearrangement links TRBV2 to TRBJ2-6, with a tentative D call TRBD2 (5 bases). The V and J ends lost 3 bases and 1 base respectively, with 7 bases between them. Germline values: CDR1 SNHLY, CDR2 FYNNEI. There are 15 residues in the CDR3. CDR3 in amino acids: CASSESGSGANVLTF. As DNA, the CDR3 is TGTGCCAGCAGTGAGTCGGGGTCTGGGGCCAACGTCCTGACTTTC.

CDR3 loop: CASSFGLGTDTQYF. CDR3 DNA: TGTGCCAGCAGCTTCGGACTCGGCACAGATACGCAGTATTTT. J is TRBJ2-3 and V is TRBV11-2; possible D gene TRBD2, 5 bases. CDR1 and CDR2 from the germline V gene are SGHAT and FQNNGV. The V end lost 3 bases, the J end lost 1 base, and 8 bases lay between the germline ends. CDR3 length: 14 amino acids.

V is TRBV4-3 and J is TRBJ2-7, with a tentative D call TRBD1 (5 bases). The V end lost 4 bases, the J end lost 7 bases, and 17 bases lay between the germline ends. CDR3 length: 14 residues. Per the germline V gene, CDR1 is LGHNA and CDR2 is YSLEER. This CDR3 reads CASSRVAREGEQYF. The CDR3 DNA sequence: TGCGCCAGCAGCCGGGTGGCCAGGGAAGGGGAGCAGTACTTC.

The J gene is TRBJ1-2, the V gene TRBV6-5; 8 bases are shared with TRBD1. Germline V gene data show CDR1 as MNHEY and CDR2 as SVGAGI. The CDR3 length is 13 residues. V lost 8 bases to trimming and J lost 4 bases; unmatched junction nucleotides: 6. The CDR3 coding sequence is TGTGCCAGCTGGACAGGGAGGGCCTATGGCTACACCTTC. Translating gives CASWTGRAYGYTF.

V and J are TRBV11-2 and TRBJ2-5, with 9 bases that match TRBD2. Per germline, CDR1 SGHAT and CDR2 FQNNGV. The junction had 8 bases not matched to a gene; V was cut back by 5 bases and J by 4 bases. The CDR3 loop spans 15 amino acids. In nucleotides, the CDR3 is TGTGCCAGCAGCCTTGCGGGAGGGGCGGGAGAGACCCAGTACTTC. Protein sequence: CASSLAGGAGETQYF.

The chain uses TRBV5-1 and TRBJ2-7, with D tentatively TRBD1 (6 bases). CDR3 length: 12 amino acids. Germline V lookup: CDR1 SGHRS, CDR2 YFSETQ. Trimming left V 4 bases short and J 9 bases short, with 14 bases between. The CDR3 spells CASSGTGSGQYF. The CDR3 DNA follows: TGCGCCAGCAGCGGAACAGGGTCGGGGCAGTACTTC.

The rearrangement links TRBV28 to TRBJ2-4; 9 bases align to TRBD1. CDR1 is MDHEN, CDR2 SYDVKM, per germline. V shed 1 base and J 0 bases; nucleotides not matched to a gene: 7. The CDR3 totals 18 residues. CDR3 in DNA: TGTGCCAGCAGTTTATTGGGACAGGGACCCCTAGCCAAAAACATTCAGTACTTC. Protein sequence: CASSLLGQGPLAKNIQYF.

The chain is built from TRBV15 and TRBJ2-7; the match to TRBD2 covers 11 bases. V lost 0 bases and J lost 5; bases outside the gene matches: 3. Germline V gene data show CDR1 as LNHNV and CDR2 as YYDKDF (reference sequence). This CDR3 spans 15 amino acids. CDR3 DNA: TGTGCCACCAGCAGAGATTCGACTAGCGGGAACGAGCAGTACTTC. It encodes CATSRDSTSGNEQYF.

The chain recombines TRBV2 with TRBJ1-4; D might be TRBD1 (6 bases). The CDR3 is 14 residues long. Germline loops: CDR1 SNHLY, CDR2 FYNNEI. The V and J ends lost 7 bases and 2 bases respectively, with 11 bases between them. CDR3 sequence (DNA): TGTGCCAGCAACAGGGAATTTACTAATGAAAAACTGTTTTTT. It codes for CASNREFTNEKLFF.

V is TRBV18 and J is TRBJ2-3; 8 bases fit TRBD1. The CDR3 is made up of 15 amino acids. Per the germline V gene, CDR1 is KGHSH and CDR2 is LQKENI. The V gene end was trimmed by 3 bases and the J gene end by 4 bases; junction bases not matched to a gene: 6. The CDR3 is CASSPPGTGADTQYF. The CDR3, as DNA: TGTGCCAGCTCACCTCCCGGGACAGGAGCAGATACGCAGTATTTT.

CDR3 nucleotide sequence: TGTGCCAGTAGTACGACTAAGAACACTGAAGCTTTCTTT. Protein sequence: CASSTTKNTEAFF. The V and J genes are TRBV19 and TRBJ1-1; D gene ambiguous. The V and J ends lost 4 bases and 1 base respectively, with 7 bases between them. The length of the CDR3 is 13 residues. The V gene's germline CDR1 is LNHDA and CDR2 SQIVND (reference sequence).

This chain joins TRBV28 and TRBJ2-2, with D possibly TRBD2 on 6 matching bases. V was cut by 7 bases and J by 5 bases, with 17 bases left in between. The CDR3 length is 15 residues. Germline V gene data show CDR1 as MDHEN and CDR2 as SYDVKM. CDR3 DNA sequence: TGTGCCAGCAATGGGGGGAAACTAGATACCGGGGAGCTGTTTTTT. Its translation: CASNGGKLDTGELFF.